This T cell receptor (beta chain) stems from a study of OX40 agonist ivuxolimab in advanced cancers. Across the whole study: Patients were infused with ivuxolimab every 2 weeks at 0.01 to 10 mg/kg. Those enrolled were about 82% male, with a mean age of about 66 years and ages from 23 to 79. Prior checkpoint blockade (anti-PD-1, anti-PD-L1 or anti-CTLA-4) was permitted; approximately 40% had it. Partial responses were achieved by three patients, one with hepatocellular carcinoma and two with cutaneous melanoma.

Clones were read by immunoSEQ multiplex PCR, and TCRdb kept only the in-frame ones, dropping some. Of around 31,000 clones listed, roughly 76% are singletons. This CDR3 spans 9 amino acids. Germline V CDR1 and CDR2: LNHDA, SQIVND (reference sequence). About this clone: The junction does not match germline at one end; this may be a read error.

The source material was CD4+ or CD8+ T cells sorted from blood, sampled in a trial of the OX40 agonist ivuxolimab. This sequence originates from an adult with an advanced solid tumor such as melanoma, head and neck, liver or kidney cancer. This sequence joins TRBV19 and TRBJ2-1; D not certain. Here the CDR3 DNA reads TGCCCCTCGGAGCATGAGCAGTTCTTC. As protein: CPSEHEQFF. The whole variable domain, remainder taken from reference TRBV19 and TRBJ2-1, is DGGITQSPKYLFRKEGQNVTLSCEQNLNHDAMYWYRQDPGQGLRLIYYSQIVNDFQKGDIAEGYSVSREKKESFPLTVTSAQKNPTAFYLCPSEHEQFFGPGTRLTVL.